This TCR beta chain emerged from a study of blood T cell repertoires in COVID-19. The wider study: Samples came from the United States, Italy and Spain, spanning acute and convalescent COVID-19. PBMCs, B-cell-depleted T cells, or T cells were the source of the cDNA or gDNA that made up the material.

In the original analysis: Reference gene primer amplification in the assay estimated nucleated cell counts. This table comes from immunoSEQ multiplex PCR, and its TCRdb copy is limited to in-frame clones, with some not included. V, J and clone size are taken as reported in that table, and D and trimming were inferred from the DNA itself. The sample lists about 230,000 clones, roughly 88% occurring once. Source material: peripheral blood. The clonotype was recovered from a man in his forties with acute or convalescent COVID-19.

CDR3 sequence: CASSPTGGNGGPQHF. CDR3 nucleotides: TGTGCCAGCTCACCTACAGGGGGCAATGGGGGGCCCCAGCATTTT. The rearrangement uses TRBV18 and TRBJ1-5; 9 positions match TRBD1. The CDR3 runs 15 residues. CDR1 and CDR2 (germline): KGHSH, LQKENI. Trimming took 3 bases from V and 9 from J; bases not matched to a gene: 9.